This T cell receptor (beta chain) was observed in a study of cytomegalovirus exposure and HLA in healthy donors (dated by TCRdb to about 2017). With regard to the full study: An earlier analysis of 587 of the donors reported 250 to 350 Gb of sequence data and 100 million to 130 million unique TCR beta sequences from 150 million to 200 million T cells. To predict cytomegalovirus infection status, the study brought together high-throughput TCR immunosequencing, statistical association of individual TCRs with disease status, and machine learning. Donor age, sex, ethnicity and CMV serostatus were compiled alongside the repertoire data. Along with the roughly 670-subject first cohort, a separate validation cohort of 120 different subjects was used. In an earlier analysis of roughly 600 of the donors, high-throughput TCR beta sequencing was used to judge whether each TCR beta V gene segment behaved as functional or pseudogenic. HLA typing included class I and class II loci at four-digit resolution. A later genetic analysis used genome-wide SNP genotypes for 398 of the 666 donors, treating that subset as a discovery cohort. Among roughly 400 genotyped donors of the cohort, an average of approximately 230,000 unique TCR beta nucleotide sequences were sequenced per donor, roughly 20% of them non-productive. Of the roughly 430 genotyped donors, around 81% fell in the genetic ancestry cluster associated with self-reported Caucasian donors. About 280 gigabases of sequencing data and 70 million to 95 million unique TCR sequences made up an early release that covered approximately 700 HLA-typed donors. Rather than using new phenotypic data, the later analysis identified candidate immune exposures from TCR beta sequences and from how often those sequences occurred across donors. The study aimed to test whether signatures of past pathogen exposure could be identified by cataloging public T cell receptors. Because of strong linkage in the cohort, roughly five DR-DQ haplotypes were treated as single units for association and clustering. A later analysis re-analyzed previously published TCR beta repertoires from roughly 690 donors and added high-resolution HLA genotyping to study TCR occurrence patterns. Using immunosequencing, the study profiled T cell repertoires from 666 subjects and related those repertoires to cytomegalovirus serostatus. All discovery cohort repertoires had been generated on a single sequencing platform. Typing coverage varied by locus: roughly 620-640 donors for A, B, C, DRB1 and DQB1; approximately 520 for DQA1; 600 to 610 for DPA1; roughly 450 for DPB1. Results the study describes overall, beyond this receptor: A total of 150 or so TCR beta chains were listed by the study as associated with cytomegalovirus. CMV serostatus was the only immune exposure information available for the cohort. Correlated functional status among segregating V segments might be attributable to linkage disequilibrium, but an unknown experimental factor could not be ruled out. A further reported finding was that TCR beta sequences accurately predicted the HLA-A and HLA-B alleles for most subjects in the first cohort. The sequencing pipeline was judged likely to have produced a cluster of highly shared sequence variants as a technical artifact. Because HLA typing was unavailable for some donors at each locus, only the typed subset was used in association tests. In a later genetic analysis, fewer N-insertions in productive TCRs were reported among donors in an Asian-associated ancestry cluster than the approximately 710-donor mean. A few of the identified cytomegalovirus-associated TCR beta chains were confirmed in vitro to be specific for cytomegalovirus antigens. The 87-base-pair reads could not distinguish some IMGT-functional V segments, including TRBV6-2 and TRBV6-3, so those segments were excluded. Broadly in line with IMGT annotations, most TCR beta V segments showed up in productive rearrangements about 87% or about 30% of the time in an earlier analysis of approximately 640 of the donors. While some public TCRs were present in many individuals, most TCR sequences turned up only very rarely across donors. In a later analysis, several top co-occurrence clusters were reported to appear linked to parvovirus B19, influenza, CMV and Epstein-Barr virus. Sequencing depth was assumed to be roughly uniform across donors in the presence/absence analyses, though that assumption may not hold. A later analysis found that most CMV-associated TCR beta chains appeared HLA-restricted, with HLA associations seemingly driven largely by CMV exposure. In a later analysis, HLA-associated TCR beta chains were found to be more clonally expanded and to have lower generation probabilities than equally common non-associated chains. The classifier was reported to diagnose cytomegalovirus status with high specificity and sensitivity in both the original cohort and the validation cohort. Only TCR beta chains were sequenced in this cohort, and the absence of alpha or paired-chain data limited detectable features. The authors suggested that the approach could potentially be generalized to other disease states and immunological phenotypes. Because counts were too low, 15 or so rarely observed V segments, including chromosome 9 orphons, were excluded from the earlier analysis of around 640 of the donors. A later genetic analysis associated a missense DCLRE1C variant with V-gene and J-gene trimming of TCR beta chains, and an independent cohort replicated the association. Strong co-occurrence of HLA alleles, especially DR and DQ, made assigning TCR associations to individual alleles difficult. In a later analysis, the rate of TCR association differed among HLA loci, with DRB1 alleles having the most associated TCRs and HLA-C alleles having the fewest. In a later analysis, around 15,000 TCR beta sequences were associated with specific HLA alleles at a false discovery rate of 0.05.

Trimming takes 5 bases off V and 4 bases off J; junction bases not matched to a gene: 6. Sequences MNHEY (CDR1) and SVGAGI (CDR2) are obtained from the germline V gene. Spanning cysteine to phenylalanine, the CDR3 consists of 15 amino acids. Just CDR3 DNA is preserved here, 45 bases in frame from base 1. For this clone: The antigen it recognizes is unknown. Base qualities are not recorded, but no much larger clone differs from it by a single base.

Libraries were prepared through the immunoSEQ multiplex PCR assay. For the multiplex PCR, a mixture combining 60 forward primers for TCR Vbeta segments and 13 reverse primers for TCR Jbeta segments was used. Amplification of the CDR3 region of rearranged TCR beta genes was performed with a multiplex PCR assay on genomic DNA. Amplified TCR beta libraries were sequenced as 87-base-pair reads on the Illumina HiSeq System. The source study handled its data this way. A later analysis tallied around 82 million unique TCR beta chains across the 700 or so repertoires, and approximately 11 million of those chains were shared by two or more donors. A nearest-neighbor algorithm error-corrected the raw reads and collapsed the reads into unique sequences, merging closely related sequences to remove PCR and sequencing errors. To assign V, D and J gene segments, CDR3 sequences were aligned to IMGT reference sequences. For a sequence to be retained, at least a six-nucleotide match to both a V gene segment and a J gene segment was required. Rearrangements were called productive when the CDR3 lacked stop codons and stayed in frame with V and J; all others were non-productive. Following IMGT convention, CDR3 was defined as the stretch from the second conserved V-encoded cysteine to the conserved J-encoded phenylalanine. Sequences without an unambiguous match to a single V gene segment were excluded from the earlier analysis of several hundred of the donors. In an earlier analysis of several hundred of the donors, V segments were called functional above 56.7% productive rearrangements and were called segregating when the between-donor standard deviation exceeded 5%. To diagnose cytomegalovirus status from the catalog of TCR beta chain sequences, a statistical classification framework was built. In a later analysis, V and J genes were assigned by comparing TCR nucleotide sequences against IMGT/GENE-DB human TR gene sequences. The TCRdist pipeline was used in a later analysis to assign CDR3 sequences and most-parsimonious VDJ recombination scenarios. A later analysis defined each TCR beta chain by its CDR3 amino acid sequence plus V-gene family, and excluded reads lacking a unique V-gene family. A later analysis removed several hundred highly shared, low-generation-probability nucleotide sequences to deal with suspected cross-contamination and a sequencing artifact. In a later analysis, a clonal expansion index was calculated for each public chain from normalized within-repertoire ranks of inferred template counts. A later analysis computed generation probabilities with a VDJ recombination model fitted to out-of-frame rearrangements, and checked the results against IGoR. In a later analysis, hypergeometric tests were used to score TCR-TCR, TCR-HLA and TCR-CMV co-occurrence, with a repertoire-size bias correction applied to TCR pairs. False discovery rates were estimated in a later analysis by permuting HLA or CMV assignments 20 times. In a later analysis, co-occurring TCRs were grouped with DBSCAN, and TCRdist sequence similarity was added when clustering was performed within HLA-allele-positive subsets. For co-occurrence clustering, repertoires with fewer than 30,000 or more than 120,000 public chains were excluded, along with several repertoires with anomalous nucleotide sharing. The immuneACCESS repertoire file appears here via TCRdb, limited to in-frame rearrangements. These files lack a portion of the clones; in checked studies, under half of the deficit traces to unresolved V genes, and the cause of the others is not known. From that table come the V and J calls and clone size; the DNA was used to work out D and trimming. This sample comprises 140,000 to 150,000 clones, around 79% of them detected only once. 3.9% of the sample is taken by the ten largest.

In total, roughly 710 healthy bone marrow donors made up the cohort. All cohort members were sampled while nominally healthy, although unrecorded immune exposures were likely present. The donor was CMV seronegative and was included in the group of approximately 350 seronegative cohort members. A peripheral blood sample was collected from each donor, and TCR beta sequencing was performed on peripheral blood mononuclear cells. The Qiagen DNeasy Blood Extraction Kit was used to extract genomic DNA from the blood cell samples. Sequencing was done on a sample of PBMCs. The sequence is built from TRBV6-5 and TRBJ2-3, and TRBD2 aligns with 10 junction nucleotides. The TCR originated in a male donor in good health and CMV-seronegative. The DNA sequence reads TGTGCCAGCAGTGTTAGCGGGAGGCGGGCAGATACGCAGTATTTT. Its coded protein is CASSVSGRRADTQYF.